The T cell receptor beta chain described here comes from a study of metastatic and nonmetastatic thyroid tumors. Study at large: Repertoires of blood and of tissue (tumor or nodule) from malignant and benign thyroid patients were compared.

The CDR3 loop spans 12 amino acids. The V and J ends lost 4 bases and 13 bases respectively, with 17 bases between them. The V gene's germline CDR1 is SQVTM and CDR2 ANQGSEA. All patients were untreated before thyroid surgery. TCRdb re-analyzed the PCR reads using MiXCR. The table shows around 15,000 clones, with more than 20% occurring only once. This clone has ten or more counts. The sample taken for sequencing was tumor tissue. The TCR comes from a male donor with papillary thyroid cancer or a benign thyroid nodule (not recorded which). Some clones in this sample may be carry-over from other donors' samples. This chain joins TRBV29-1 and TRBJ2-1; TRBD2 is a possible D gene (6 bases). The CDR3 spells CSVVWLASSQFF. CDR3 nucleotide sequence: TGCAGCGTTGTTTGGCTAGCGAGTTCCCAGTTCTTC.